This is a list of T cell receptor beta chains from one sample in a study of shared clonotypes between healthy human individuals. Measured with immunoSEQ multiplex PCR; TCRdb has only the in-frame clones, and not every one. In the table there are more than 2 million clones, 90% to 96% of which are singletons. The source material was naive CD4+ T cells sorted from blood. The receptors shown here come from a man aged 18-30 years in good health. Each CDR3 is given with its conserved first and last residue. Fields, in order: CDR3 DNA, CDR3 protein, V gene, D gene, J gene, clone size. D genes are given only for firm matches. A clone size is listed for some rows: how often the clone was seen (once, few, many), or a class if it is expanded.

DNA: TGTGCCAGCAATGGCGGGACTAGCGGGGGGACCTCTGGCACCGGGGAGCTGTTTTTT; CDR3: CASNGGTSGGTSGTGELFF; V: TRBV5-4; D: TRBD2; J: TRBJ2-2; size: -
DNA: TGTGCCAGCCAGAGGGACACGGACTATGGCTACACCTTC; CDR3: CASQRDTDYGYTF; V: TRBV7-8; D: -; J: TRBJ1-2; size: -
DNA: TGCGCCAGCAGCTCAGGGACGGTTCAAACTAATGAAAAACTGTTTTTT; CDR3: CASSSGTVQTNEKLFF; V: TRBV5-1; D: -; J: TRBJ1-4; size: -
DNA: TGTGCCATCAGGGCAGATGTTGTAGAGACCCAGTACTTC; CDR3: CAIRADVVETQYF; V: TRBV10-3; D: -; J: TRBJ2-5; size: -
DNA: TGTGCCAGCTCACCTCGACAGAGGGAAGAAGCTTTCTTT; CDR3: CASSPRQREEAFF; V: TRBV18; D: -; J: TRBJ1-1; size: few
DNA: TGTGCCAGTAGTATTTGGGGATCACCGTTAGCCAAAAACATTCAGTACTTC; CDR3: CASSIWGSPLAKNIQYF; V: TRBV19; D: -; J: TRBJ2-4; size: -
DNA: TGCGCCAGCAGCGTACTAGGGGGCGAGGCCTATGGCTACACCTTC; CDR3: CASSVLGGEAYGYTF; V: TRBV5-1; D: TRBD1; J: TRBJ1-2; size: few
DNA: TGTGCCAGCTCACCACGGGAAAACGAGCAGTACTTC; CDR3: CASSPRENEQYF; V: TRBV18; D: -; J: TRBJ2-7; size: -
DNA: TGTGCCAGCGGGTATAGCAATCAGCCCCAGCATTTT; CDR3: CASGYSNQPQHF; V: TRBV28; D: -; J: TRBJ1-5; size: -
DNA: TGTGCCAGCAGCGTAGAGGTCGACGCCAGGACCCAGTACTTC; CDR3: CASSVEVDARTQYF; V: TRBV9; D: -; J: TRBJ2-5; size: -
DNA: TGTGCCAGCAGCTTCGGGACACGGGGAAGAAACACCATATATTTT; CDR3: CASSFGTRGRNTIYF; V: TRBV11-1; D: -; J: TRBJ1-3; size: -
DNA: TGTGCCAGCAGCTTCGGGCAGGGAGACTATGGCTACACCTTC; CDR3: CASSFGQGDYGYTF; V: TRBV5-4; D: -; J: TRBJ1-2; size: -
DNA: TGTGCCAGCAGCTCCGGGACAGGTAGACCAGATACGCAGTATTTT; CDR3: CASSSGTGRPDTQYF; V: TRBV6-1; D: TRBD1; J: TRBJ2-3; size: -
DNA: TGTGCCAGCAGTTGGGGGAGAAGAAATGAAAAACTGTTTTTT; CDR3: CASSWGRRNEKLFF; V: TRBV6-6; D: -; J: TRBJ1-4; size: once
DNA: TGTGCCAACCCGGACACTGGGGCCAACGTCCTGACTTTC; CDR3: CANPDTGANVLTF; V: TRBV19; D: -; J: TRBJ2-6; size: -
DNA: TGTGCCAGCAGCCAAGTGGGGGTCGGATCACCCCTCCACTTT; CDR3: CASSQVGVGSPLHF; V: TRBV14; D: -; J: TRBJ1-6; size: once
DNA: TGTGCCAGCAGCTCCACTCCGGGACTAGCGGGGTACTTCTACGAGCAGTACTTC; CDR3: CASSSTPGLAGYFYEQYF; V: TRBV7-9; D: TRBD2; J: TRBJ2-7; size: -
DNA: TGTGCCATCACTGCCTCTCTGGACAGGCTGGGATCACCCCTCCACTTT; CDR3: CAITASLDRLGSPLHF; V: TRBV10-3; D: TRBD1; J: TRBJ1-6; size: -
DNA: TGTGCCAGCAAGGCCAGCACAGATACGCAGTATTTT; CDR3: CASKASTDTQYF; V: TRBV6-1; D: -; J: TRBJ2-3; size: -
DNA: TGTGCCAGCAGTTACCGGCGGGACAGGGTCTACGAGCAGTACTTC; CDR3: CASSYRRDRVYEQYF; V: TRBV6-5; D: TRBD1; J: TRBJ2-7; size: -
DNA: TGCGCCAGCAGCCAGGGGCGGGCCAGCACAGATACGCAGTATTTT; CDR3: CASSQGRASTDTQYF; V: TRBV4-1; D: -; J: TRBJ2-3; size: -
DNA: TGTGCCAGCAGCTTACGAGACGCGAACACCGGGGAGCTGTTTTTT; CDR3: CASSLRDANTGELFF; V: TRBV11-2; D: -; J: TRBJ2-2; size: -
DNA: TGTGCCGCCCGGGCAACGCGGGATCAGCCCCAGCATTTT; CDR3: CAARATRDQPQHF; V: TRBV10-3; D: -; J: TRBJ1-5; size: -
DNA: TGTGCCAGCAGTGATGTTGGGACCGGGGAGCTGTTTTTT; CDR3: CASSDVGTGELFF; V: TRBV2; D: -; J: TRBJ2-2; size: -
DNA: TGCGCCAGCAGCTTGGAAGTGGGTCTAGGGACTGAAGCTTTCTTT; CDR3: CASSLEVGLGTEAFF; V: TRBV5-1; D: -; J: TRBJ1-1; size: -
DNA: TGTGCCAGCTCTACGGACAGGAACACTGAAGCTTTCTTT; CDR3: CASSTDRNTEAFF; V: TRBV6-1; D: -; J: TRBJ1-1; size: -